A single sample gave rise to the 14 T cell receptor beta chains below, sequenced in a study of cytomegalovirus exposure and HLA in healthy donors. PCR used 60 Vbeta primers and 13 Jbeta primers. TCRdb keeps only in-frame clones here, not all; method: immunoSEQ multiplex PCR. Altogether some 170,000 clones are present, about 80% being singletons, with the ten largest covering around 2.4%. Material for sequencing was PBMCs. The receptor set was obtained from a woman aged 30 to 39 in good health and CMV-seronegative.

V and J are TRBV30 and TRBJ2-5; no clear D. V dropped 0 bases and J dropped 1 base, with 6 bases sitting between them. CDR1 and CDR2 (germline): GTSNPN, SVGIG (reference sequence). This CDR3 comprises 13 residues. CDR3 protein: CAWSVYSQETQYF. The CDR3 DNA reads TGTGCCTGGAGTGTCTACAGCCAAGAGACCCAGTACTTC.

J is TRBJ2-2 and V is TRBV9; 7 nucleotides match TRBD1. Per the germline V gene, CDR1 is SGDLS and CDR2 is YYNGEE. V dropped 0 bases and J dropped 3; count of bases not matched to a gene: 2. This CDR3 region has 15 residues. For the CDR3, the DNA is TGTGCCAGCAGCGTAGGACAGGGATACACCGGGGAGCTGTTTTTT. Encoded protein: CASSVGQGYTGELFF.

V is TRBV20-1 and J is TRBJ2-1; D ambiguous. V lost 3 bases, J lost 6 bases, and 6 bases lay in between. The CDR3 is 11 residues long. Per the germline V gene, CDR1 is DFQATT and CDR2 is SNEGSKA (reference sequence). The CDR3 protein is CSASYPNEQFF. In DNA form, the CDR3 reads TGCAGTGCTAGTTATCCCAATGAGCAGTTCTTC.

CDR3 bases: TGTGCCAGCAGCTCTCTACCGGGACAGGGGTCGGAGCAGTTCTTC. Encoded protein: CASSSLPGQGSEQFF. This chain connects TRBV7-2 to TRBJ2-1, with TRBD1 matching 10 bases. V dropped 4 bases and J dropped 10; count of bases not matched to a gene: 10. Per the germline V gene, CDR1 is SGHTA and CDR2 is FQGNSA. This CDR3 spans 15 amino acids.

This clone was detected only a few times. The rearrangement links TRBV2 to TRBJ2-7, with TRBD2 matching 9 bases. The CDR3 runs to 15 residues. The J segment lost 4 bases and the V segment lost 5 bases, leaving 9 bases of the junction unmatched. CDR1 SNHLY and CDR2 FYNNEI come from the germline V gene. The DNA for the CDR3 is TGTGCCAGCAGTCCACGACTAGCGGCCTTATACGAGCAGTACTTC. It translates to CASSPRLAALYEQYF.

The rearrangement joins TRBV19 to TRBJ1-5; D not certain. Trimming took 3 bases from V and 7 from J, leaving 7 bases between them. The CDR3 loop spans 12 amino acids. Germline values: CDR1 LNHDA, CDR2 SQIVND (reference sequence). The CDR3 nucleotides read TGTGCCAGTAGTATGGAGGTGCAGCCCCAGCATTTT. It encodes CASSMEVQPQHF.

The J gene is TRBJ2-6, the V gene TRBV5-4; 8 positions match TRBD1. The CDR3 sequence is 18 residues long. From germline, CDR1 is SGHNT and CDR2 YYREEE (reference sequence). V gave up 1 base and J gave up 2 bases; unmatched junction bases: 8. The DNA of the CDR3 is TGTGCCAGCAGCTTGTTGGGCAGGGGGCGAACTGGGGCCAACGTCCTGACTTTC. It specifies CASSLLGRGRTGANVLTF.

The count of this clone is one. This rearrangement joins TRBV7-2 to TRBJ1-5, with D possibly being TRBD1 (5 bases). Germline lookup yields CDR1 SGHTA and CDR2 FQGNSA. Trimming took 1 base from V and 7 from J, leaving 11 bases between them. The CDR3 length is 14 residues. CDR3 region: CASSLGGARQPQHF. As DNA, the CDR3 is TGTGCCAGCAGCTTAGGCGGGGCAAGGCAGCCCCAGCATTTT.

The chain carries TRBV9 and TRBJ2-7; the match to TRBD2 covers 8 bases. The germline V gene has CDR1 SGDLS and CDR2 YYNGEE. This CDR3 comprises 15 residues. V dropped 0 bases and J dropped 0; count of bases not matched to a gene: 2. The CDR3 DNA follows: TGTGCCAGCAGCGTAGTAGCGGGACCCTCCTACGAGCAGTACTTC. As protein: CASSVVAGPSYEQYF.

This clone was seen more than once but under ten times. The rearrangement uses TRBV4-1 and TRBJ2-5; TRBD2 matches 9 bases. The CDR3 runs to 18 residues. CDR1 MGHRA and CDR2 YSYEKL come from the germline V gene. With V trimmed by 0 bases and J by 1 base, 9 bases remained unmatched. The DNA for the CDR3 is TGCGCCAGCAGCCAAGAGACCTACCTAGCGGGAACCCAAGAGACCCAGTACTTC. Protein sequence: CASSQETYLAGTQETQYF.

The chain couples TRBV28 to TRBJ2-7; 7 bases are a match to TRBD1. The germline V gene encodes CDR1 MDHEN and CDR2 SYDVKM. V was pared by 4 bases and J by 5 bases, with 11 bases of the junction left unmatched. This CDR3 is 15 amino acids long. CDR3 nucleotides: TGTGCCAGCAGTTCACCCAGACAGGGTTCGGACGAGCAGTACTTC. It yields the protein CASSSPRQGSDEQYF.

This clone was recorded once. The chain joins TRBV28 to TRBJ2-5, with D maybe TRBD1 (5 bases). The V end was cut by 3 bases, the J end by 5 bases, with 16 bases between. The CDR3 totals 15 residues. CDR1 MDHEN and CDR2 SYDVKM come from the germline V gene. The CDR3 reads CASSFLQGFEETQYF. CDR3 nucleotides: TGTGCCAGCAGTTTCCTCCAGGGTTTCGAGGAGACCCAGTACTTC.

With respect to this clone: This CDR3 is also generated by other DNA sequences in the sample. This rearrangement joins TRBV18 to TRBJ2-7, with D perhaps matching TRBD1 (6 bases). In germline, CDR1 is KGHSH, CDR2 LQKENI. Deletions cut 2 bases from V and 1 base from J, with 9 bases between. This CDR3 comprises 14 residues. CDR3 nucleotides: TGTGCCAGCTCACCAGGAACAGGGTCCTACGAGCAGTACTTC. Translating it yields CASSPGTGSYEQYF.

Regarding this clone: The junction differs from germline at one of its ends, possibly a read error. The chain joins TRBV4-1 to TRBJ2-3, with 8 nucleotides matching TRBD2. CDR3 length: 18 amino acids. Germline CDR1 MGHRA, CDR2 YSYEKL. The CDR3 DNA reads as TGCGCCAGCAGCCAAGATTCCCTCTTAGCGGGGAAGACAGATACGCGGTATTTT. Its protein is CASSQDSLLAGKTDTRYF.